The 2 T cell receptor beta chains below were found in one sample sequenced in a study of blood T cell repertoires in COVID-19. Sequencing was performed with immunoSEQ multiplex PCR; in TCRdb, only in-frame clones are kept and a portion is missing. Of hundreds of thousands of clones in the sample, nearly 90% were seen once. Material for sequencing was peripheral blood. The receptors were gathered from a man aged 18 to 29 with COVID-19, enrolled during active disease.

The rearrangement links TRBV4-1 to TRBJ2-3; D may be TRBD2 (6 bases). This CDR3 comprises 16 residues. The V end was cut by 0 bases, the J end by 3 bases, with 13 bases between. Germline V gene data show CDR1 as MGHRA and CDR2 as YSYEKL. The CDR3 region is CASSQDWPGRTDTQYF. DNA of the CDR3: TGCGCCAGCAGCCAAGATTGGCCGGGGAGGACAGATACGCAGTATTTT.

This clone was detected only a few times. The rearrangement links TRBV28 to TRBJ1-6; 9 positions agree with TRBD1. With V trimmed by 5 bases and J by 6 bases, 2 bases remained unmatched. Germline CDR1 is MDHEN and CDR2 is SYDVKM. CDR3 length equals 14 residues. The CDR3 loop reads CASSADRGNSPLHF. CDR3 in DNA: TGTGCCAGCAGTGCGGACAGGGGTAATTCACCCCTCCACTTT. Based on the CDR3 plus reference TRBV28 and TRBJ1-6, the full variable domain is DVKVTQSSRYLVKRTGEKVFLECVQDMDHENMFWYRQDPGLGLRLIYFSYDVKMKEKGDIPEGYSVSREKKERFSLILESASTNQTSMYLCASSADRGNSPLHFGNGTRLTVT.